The 8 T cell receptor beta chains listed next were all sequenced from one sample in a study of blood T cell repertoires in COVID-19. The method was immunoSEQ multiplex PCR; TCRdb's version includes in-frame clones alone and lacks a portion of them. The sample has a few hundred thousand clones, about 90% seen once. Sequenced input: peripheral blood. All receptors come from a man in his forties with acute or convalescent COVID-19.

The CDR3 sequence is CASRKASRTGELFF. The CDR3 coding sequence is TGTGCCAGCAGAAAAGCTAGCCGCACCGGGGAGCTGTTTTTT. The chain couples TRBV27 to TRBJ2-2; tentatively, D is TRBD2 (5 bases). The V gene's germline CDR1 is MNHEY and CDR2 SMNVEV (reference sequence). Trimming removed 6 bases at V and 4 bases at J, with 12 bases between. The CDR3 totals 14 residues.

The V call is TRBV7-8, the J call TRBJ1-5; D not certain. V was shortened by 5 bases and J by 3 bases, with 17 bases between the two germline ends. This CDR3 comprises 16 residues. Germline lookup yields CDR1 SGHVS and CDR2 FQNEAQ. CDR3 coding DNA: TGTGCCAGCAGCCCTCGACAAGGGAGGGCCAATCAGCCCCAGCATTTT. It translates to CASSPRQGRANQPQHF.

The chain couples TRBV10-3 to TRBJ2-1, with TRBD1 matching 11 bases. Trimming took 9 bases from V and 7 from J; bases not matched to a gene: 8. CDR1 is ENHRY and CDR2 is SYGVKD in the germline V gene. The CDR3 consists of 14 residues. CDR3 DNA: TGTGCCATATTGGACAGGGGGCTGGGGAATGAGCAGTTCTTC. It codes for CAILDRGLGNEQFF.

The rearrangement links TRBV2 to TRBJ2-2, with D perhaps matching TRBD2 (5 bases). Germline assignment: CDR1 SNHLY and CDR2 FYNNEI. With 7 bases removed from V and 0 bases from J, the gap between germline ends came to 6 bases. This CDR3 has 13 amino acids. CDR3 loop: CASKRTNTGELFF. The CDR3 DNA is TGTGCCAGCAAGCGGACGAACACCGGGGAGCTGTTTTTT.

This sequence joins TRBV5-1 and TRBJ2-1; 10 bases fit TRBD2. The CDR3 runs to 17 residues. J gave up 0 bases and V 3 bases, and 6 bases lay outside the gene matches. In germline, CDR1 is SGHRS, CDR2 YFSETQ. DNA of the CDR3: TGCGCCAGCAGCTCCTGGACTAGCGGAAACTCCTACAATGAGCAGTTCTTC. Protein sequence: CASSSWTSGNSYNEQFF.

The V call is TRBV4-3, the J call TRBJ1-1, with D maybe TRBD1 (5 bases). This CDR3 has 14 amino acids. From germline, CDR1 is LGHNA and CDR2 YSLEER. V was shortened by 0 bases and J by 5 bases, with 10 bases between the two germline ends. The CDR3: CASSQDRVRTEAFF. CDR3 DNA sequence: TGCGCCAGCAGCCAAGACAGGGTGAGGACTGAAGCTTTCTTT.

This clone has just one count. In DNA form, the CDR3 reads TGTGCCAGCAGCCAAGAGGCGAACACTGAAGCTTTCTTT. The encoded protein is CASSQEANTEAFF. This chain connects TRBV4-2 to TRBJ1-1; D is uncertain. The CDR3 spans 13 residues. Looked up from germline, CDR1 is LGHNA and CDR2 is YNFKEQ. V dropped 0 bases and J dropped 1 base, with 3 bases sitting between them.

The J gene is TRBJ1-5, the V gene TRBV12-5; TRBD1 agrees at 8 bases. CDR1 is LGHNT and CDR2 is FRNRAP in the germline V gene. The CDR3 extends over 16 amino acids. J lost 2 bases, V lost 5 bases, and 8 bases had no gene match. The CDR3 bases are TGTGCTAGTGGTGCCCGGACAGGGAATGGCAATCAGCCCCAGCATTTT. Residues: CASGARTGNGNQPQHF.